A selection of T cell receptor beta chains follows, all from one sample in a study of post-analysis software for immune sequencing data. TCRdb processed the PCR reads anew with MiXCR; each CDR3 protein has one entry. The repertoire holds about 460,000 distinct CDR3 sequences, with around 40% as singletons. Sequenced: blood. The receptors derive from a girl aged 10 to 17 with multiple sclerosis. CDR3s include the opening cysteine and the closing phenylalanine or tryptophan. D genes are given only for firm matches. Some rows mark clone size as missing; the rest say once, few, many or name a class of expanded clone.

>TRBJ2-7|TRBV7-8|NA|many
TGTGCCAGCAGCCGTGAAGGGAGCTCCTACGAGCAGTACTTC
CASSREGSSYEQYF
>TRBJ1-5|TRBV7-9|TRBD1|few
TGTGCCAGCAGCCCGGGACAGGGCAGTCAGCCCCAGCATTTT
CASSPGQGSQPQHF
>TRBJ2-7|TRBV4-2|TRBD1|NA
TGTGCCAGCAGCCAGGGCGGGACAGGCTACGAGCAGTACTTC
CASSQGGTGYEQYF
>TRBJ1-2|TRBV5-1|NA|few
TGCGCCAGCAGCTTGGGTATCAGGGCCTACACCTTC
CASSLGIRAYTF
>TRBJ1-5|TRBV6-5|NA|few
TGTGCCAGCGCCTCCGGGGCTTCTGTTCAGCCCCAGCATTTT
CASASGASVQPQHF
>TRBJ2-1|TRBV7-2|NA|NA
TGTGCCAGCAGCTTAGTTGCACTCAAAACTAGCAGATCCTACAATGAGCAGTTCTTC
CASSLVALKTSRSYNEQFF
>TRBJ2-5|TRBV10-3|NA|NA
TGTGCCATCAGTGAAGGGGGGTTCCGGGCCCAGTACTTC
CAISEGGFRAQYF
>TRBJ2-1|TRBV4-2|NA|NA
TGTGCCAGCAGCCAAGACTGGTCCAGCGGGACACCCCGTTGGGATGAGCAGTTCTTC
CASSQDWSSGTPRWDEQFF
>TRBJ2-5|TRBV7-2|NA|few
TGTGCCAGCAGCTTAGCGGCGGGAACCCCAGAGACCCAGTACTTC
CASSLAAGTPETQYF
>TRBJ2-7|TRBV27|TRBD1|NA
TGTGCCAGCAGTTTCCGAGGGACAGGGGAGTCCTACGAGCAGTACTTC
CASSFRGTGESYEQYF
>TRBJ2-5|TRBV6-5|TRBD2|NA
TGTGCCAGCACCATAGGGGCTAGCGGGAGAGGAGAGACCCAGTACTTC
CASTIGASGRGETQYF
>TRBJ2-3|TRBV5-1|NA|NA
TGCGCCAGCAGCCCCCGAAACAGCGGAGATACGCAGTATTTT
CASSPRNSGDTQYF
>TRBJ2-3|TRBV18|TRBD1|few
TGTGCCAGCTCACCACGGGACAGGGTGGATACGCAGTATTTT
CASSPRDRVDTQYF
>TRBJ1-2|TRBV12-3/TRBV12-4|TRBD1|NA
TGTGCCAGCAGTCCGGGACAGGCCCCAGCTAACTATGGCTACACCTTC
CASSPGQAPANYGYTF
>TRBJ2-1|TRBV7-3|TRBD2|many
TGTGCCAGCAGCCTAGCGGAGGGTGAGCAGTTCTTC
CASSLAEGEQFF
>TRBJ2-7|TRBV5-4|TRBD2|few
TGTGCCAGCAGAAACGGACTAGCGGGAGATAACGAGCAGTACTTC
CASRNGLAGDNEQYF
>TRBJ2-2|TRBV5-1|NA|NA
TGCGCCAGCACTTCTTTATCGGAGAACACCGGGGAGCTGTTTTTT
CASTSLSENTGELFF
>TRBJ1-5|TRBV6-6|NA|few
TGTGCCAGCAGTTACAGGGAGGGCAATCAGCCCCAGCATTTT
CASSYREGNQPQHF
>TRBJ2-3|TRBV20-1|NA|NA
TGCAGTGCTAGAGCATCAGATACGCAGTATTTT
CSARASDTQYF
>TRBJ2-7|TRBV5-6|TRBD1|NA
TGTGCCAGCAGCTGGGGGACAGTCTCCTACGAGCAGTACTTC
CASSWGTVSYEQYF
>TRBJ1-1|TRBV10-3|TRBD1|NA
TGTGCCATCAGTGATGCCGGGACAGGGGAATCCACTGAAGCTTTCTTT
CAISDAGTGESTEAFF
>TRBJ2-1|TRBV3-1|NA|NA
TGTGCCAGCAGCCAAGATCCTCTGGTTCCCTACAATGAGCAGTTCTTC
CASSQDPLVPYNEQFF
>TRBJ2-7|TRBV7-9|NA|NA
TGTGCCAGCAGCGCGCTGACCTACGAGCAGTACTTC
CASSALTYEQYF
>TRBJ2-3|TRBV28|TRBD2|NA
TGTGCCAGCAGTTTGCAAGCGGGAGACTCAGATACGCAGTATTTT
CASSLQAGDSDTQYF
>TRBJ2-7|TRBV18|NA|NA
TGTGCCAGCTCACCACCGGTAGGCCGCGACGAGCAGTACTTC
CASSPPVGRDEQYF
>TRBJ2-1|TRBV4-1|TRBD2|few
TGCGCCAGCAGCCAAGAGGGGGCTAGCGGGAGAAACAATGAGCAGTTCTTC
CASSQEGASGRNNEQFF
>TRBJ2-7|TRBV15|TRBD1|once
TGTGCCACCAGCCTGGGACAGCTCTACGAGCAGTACTTC
CATSLGQLYEQYF
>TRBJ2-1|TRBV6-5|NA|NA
TGTGCCAGCAGTACTCCAGGGACAAATGAGCAGTTCTTC
CASSTPGTNEQFF
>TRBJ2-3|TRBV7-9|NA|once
TGTGCCAGCAGCCCAAGAGGAGGCGTGACATTACCAGATACGCAGTATTTT
CASSPRGGVTLPDTQYF
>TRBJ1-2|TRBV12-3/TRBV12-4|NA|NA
TGTGCCAGCAGTTCAGGTGGCTACACCTTC
CASSSGGYTF
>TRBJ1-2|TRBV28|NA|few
TGTGCCAGCAGACCCGCTGGGGTGAACTATGGCTACACCTTC
CASRPAGVNYGYTF
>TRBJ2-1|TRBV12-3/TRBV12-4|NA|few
TGTGCCAGCAGTCCTTCCGGGGAGCAGTTCTTC
CASSPSGEQFF
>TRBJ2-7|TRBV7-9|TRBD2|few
TGTGCCAGCAGCTTAAAAGGACTAGCGGGCACCTACGAGCAGTACTTC
CASSLKGLAGTYEQYF
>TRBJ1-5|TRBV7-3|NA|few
TGTGCCAGCAGCCCGGGTCACGGACATCAGCCCCAGCATTTT
CASSPGHGHQPQHF
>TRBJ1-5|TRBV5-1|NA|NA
TGCGCCAGCAGCCCCGGAGCGGATAGCAATCAGCCCCAGCATTTT
CASSPGADSNQPQHF
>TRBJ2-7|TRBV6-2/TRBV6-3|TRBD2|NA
TGTGCCAGCAGTTGGGACTACTATTCCGAGCAGTACTTC
CASSWDYYSEQYF
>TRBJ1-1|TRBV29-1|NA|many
TGCAGCTCGCCTGATGGGGGAAGTGAAGCTTTCTTT
CSSPDGGSEAFF
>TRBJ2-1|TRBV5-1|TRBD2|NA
TGCGCCAGCAGCCGCTTAGCGGGAGAGGGCAATGAGCAGTTCTTC
CASSRLAGEGNEQFF
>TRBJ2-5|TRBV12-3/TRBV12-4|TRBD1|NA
TGTGCCAGCAGTACAGGGGACCAAGAGACCCAGTACTTC
CASSTGDQETQYF
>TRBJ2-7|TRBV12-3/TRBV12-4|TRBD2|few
TGTGCCAGCAGTTATAGCGGGACTTCCTACGAGCAGTACTTC
CASSYSGTSYEQYF
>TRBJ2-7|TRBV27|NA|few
TGTGCCAGCAGTTGGTACGCCGAGGGTGGCGAGCAGTACTTC
CASSWYAEGGEQYF
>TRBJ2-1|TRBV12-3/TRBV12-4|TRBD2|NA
TGTGCCAGCAGGGATACTAGCGGGAGAACGGATGAGCAGTTCTTC
CASRDTSGRTDEQFF
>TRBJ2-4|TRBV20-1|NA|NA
TGCAGTGCTAGTATATCAGTTTTGGAAAACATTCAGTACTTC
CSASISVLENIQYF
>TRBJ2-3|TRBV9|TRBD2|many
TGTGCCAGCAGCGTACCCGGCGGGAGTACGCAGTATTTT
CASSVPGGSTQYF
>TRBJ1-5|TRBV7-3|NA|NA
TGTGCCAGCAGCCTCGGAAAGGGTCAGCCCCAGCATTTT
CASSLGKGQPQHF
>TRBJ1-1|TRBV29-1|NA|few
TGCAGCGTTGGAACTACTGAAGCTTTCTTT
CSVGTTEAFF
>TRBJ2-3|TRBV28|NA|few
TGTGCCAGCAGATCCCCAGAGGGAATAGATACGCAGTATTTT
CASRSPEGIDTQYF
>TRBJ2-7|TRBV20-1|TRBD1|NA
TGCAGTGCTACGGGGACAGGGGATGGCTACGAGCAGTACTTC
CSATGTGDGYEQYF
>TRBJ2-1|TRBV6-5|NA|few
TGTGCCAGCAGTTACGGGCGGGAATACAATGAGCAGTTCTTC
CASSYGREYNEQFF
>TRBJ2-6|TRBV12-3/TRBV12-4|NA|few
TGTGCCAGCAGTCCCGTGGAGTCTGGGGCCAACGTCCTGACTTTC
CASSPVESGANVLTF
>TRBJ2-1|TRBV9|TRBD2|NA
TGTGCCAGCAGCGTAGAGGTACTAGCGGGAGGCAATGAGCAGTTCTTC
CASSVEVLAGGNEQFF